The subject of this entry is one T cell receptor beta chain. What it binds is not known. The data are from a study of T-cell memory formation after mild COVID-19. Study summary: Largely, TCR clusters stayed within a single donor. Study results and limitations: Largely, contracting CD4+ clones fell within CM and EM, and contracting CD8+ clones within EMRA.

5'RACE with constant-segment primers yielded barcoded, UMI-tagged TCR alpha and TCR beta cDNA libraries. Each CDR3 protein is one row after TCRdb ran MiXCR on the 5' RACE reads. The table shows 400,000 to 550,000 distinct CDR3 sequences, with about 23% occurring only once. The TCR sequence derives from an adult woman who had mild COVID-19 (a few samples of this study predate the infection). Cell type and time point are not known. Sample: PBMCs or a T cell subset sorted from them (not recorded which).

DNA for the CDR3: TGTGCCAGCACAGGGTCAGAAACGAACACCGGGGAGCTGTTTTTT. Amino acids: CASTGSETNTGELFF. The chain combines TRBV6-5 with TRBJ2-2; perhaps TRBD1 as D (5 bases). The CDR3 extends over 15 amino acids. Deletions cut 7 bases from V and 0 bases from J, with 12 bases between. Germline CDR1 reads MNHEY; CDR2 reads SVGAGI.